This passage covers 29 T cell receptor beta chains from one sample sequenced in a study of T cells in Graves' hyperthyroidism and ophthalmopathy. Authors of the study amplified TCR beta CDR3 regions from RNA transcripts. With the HTBI primer set, the TCR CDR3 went through a first round of RT-PCR. TCRdb reanalysed the multiplex PCR reads using MiXCR and keeps one entry per CDR3 protein. The repertoire has 380,000 or so distinct CDR3 sequences, about 14% of them found once; the top ten carry 20% to 25%. Input material: blood. Source of these receptors: a woman under 40 with Graves' hyperthyroidism.

This CDR3 reads CASSLPTGAPNEQFF. The CDR3 DNA is TGTGCCAGCAGCTTACCGACAGGGGCTCCCAATGAGCAGTTCTTC. The V gene is TRBV7-9, the J gene TRBJ2-1, with 8 bases fitting TRBD1. Germline V CDR1 and CDR2: SEHNR, FQNEAQ (reference sequence). The CDR3 extends over 15 amino acids. With 2 bases clipped from V and 6 bases from J, the junction kept 6 bases outside the gene matches. Complete variable domain (other parts from reference TRBV7-9 and TRBJ2-1): DTGVSQNPRHKITKRGQNVTFRCDPISEHNRLYWYRQTLGQGPEFLTYFQNEAQLEKSRLLSDRFSAERPKGSFSTLEIQRTEQGDSAMYLCASSLPTGAPNEQFFGPGTRLTVL.

The table lists this clonotype with many counts. The V and J genes are TRBV5-1 and TRBJ2-2; weak D call: TRBD2 (5 bases). Germline V gene data show CDR1 as SGHRS and CDR2 as YFSETQ. CDR3 size: 13 residues. Trimming stripped 2 bases from V and 5 bases from J, with 7 bases between. The CDR3 sequence is CASSFRETGELFF. CDR3 sequence (DNA): TGCGCCAGCAGCTTTAGGGAGACCGGGGAGCTGTTTTTT.

This clonotype occurred many times. The chain carries TRBV7-2 and TRBJ1-1; no clear D. Trimming cost V 2 bases and J 0 bases, with 10 bases left between them. The CDR3 is made up of 15 amino acids. Germline CDR1 and CDR2: SGHTA and FQGNSA. CDR3 sequence reads: CASSLSIDMNTEAFF. DNA of the CDR3: TGTGCCAGCAGCTTATCAATAGATATGAACACTGAAGCTTTCTTT.

The rearrangement joins TRBV6-2 or TRBV6-3 to TRBJ2-2, with D perhaps matching TRBD2 (5 bases). V lost 6 bases and J lost 2, with 10 bases in between. CDR3 length: 14 amino acids. Germline V gene sequence: CDR1 MNHEY, CDR2 SVGEGT. The CDR3 DNA reads as TGTGCCAGCAGCAGGACTTATAACACCGGGGAGCTGTTTTTT. Protein sequence: CASSRTYNTGELFF.

This clonotype was counted ten times or more. The chain has TRBV28 and TRBJ2-3; possible D gene TRBD1, 5 bases. Trimming pared 4 bases from V and 2 bases from J, leaving 13 bases between. Germline CDR1 and CDR2: MDHEN and SYDVKM. The CDR3 has 15 amino acids. The chain's CDR3 is CASSSYQGNTDTQYF. CDR3 coding DNA: TGTGCCAGCAGTTCGTATCAGGGTAACACAGATACGCAGTATTTT.

Only a few counts were recorded for this clonotype. The chain's CDR3 is CASRAPGQGHNQPQHF. The CDR3 coding sequence is TGTGCCAGTAGGGCCCCAGGACAGGGGCACAATCAGCCCCAGCATTTT. The chain combines TRBV19 with TRBJ1-5; the match to TRBD1 covers 9 bases. Germline values: CDR1 LNHDA, CDR2 SQIVND (reference sequence). The V segment lost 6 bases and the J segment 3 bases; nucleotides outside the gene matches: 9. The CDR3 spans 16 residues.

This clonotype was seen more than once but under ten times. The chain recombines TRBV19 with TRBJ1-5; 8 bases are shared with TRBD1. Trimming at V came to 1 base and at J to 4 bases, leaving 6 bases not matched to a gene. From germline, CDR1 is LNHDA and CDR2 SQIVND (reference sequence). The CDR3 contains 16 residues. The CDR3 coding sequence is TGTGCCAGTAGTATAGCTCCTAGGACAGGGAATCAGCCCCAGCATTTT. As protein: CASSIAPRTGNQPQHF.

This clonotype was seen at least ten times. The V and J genes are TRBV20-1 and TRBJ2-2; D is uncertain. Per the germline V gene, CDR1 is DFQATT and CDR2 is SNEGSKA (reference sequence). The ends were cut back, 6 bases at V and 0 bases at J, with 14 bases in the middle. This CDR3 is built from 15 residues. The CDR3 spells CSAESDRSNTGELFF. The CDR3 DNA reads TGCAGTGCCGAGAGCGACCGCTCGAACACCGGGGAGCTGTTTTTT.

The rearrangement uses TRBV2 and TRBJ2-5; D is possibly TRBD1 (6 bases). CDR1 is SNHLY, CDR2 FYNNEI, per germline. V lost 6 bases, J lost 5 bases, and 13 bases lay in between. The CDR3 consists of 13 residues. The DNA of the CDR3 is TGTGCCAGCAGATCGGACAGTCGGGAGACCCAGTACTTC. This gives the protein CASRSDSRETQYF.

This clonotype was recorded many times. This chain uses TRBV3-1 with TRBJ1-1; D not resolved. Trimming removed 4 bases from V and 1 base from J, with 13 bases in between. Germline V CDR1 and CDR2: LGHDT, YNNKEL (reference sequence). The CDR3 consists of 15 residues. The CDR3 sequence: CASSPRPDRNTEAFF. In DNA, the CDR3 is TGTGCCAGCAGCCCTCGCCCCGACCGGAACACTGAAGCTTTCTTT.

This clonotype came up many times. The gene calls are TRBV20-1 and TRBJ2-5; the D gene is possibly TRBD2 (5 bases). This CDR3 has 13 amino acids. Germline values: CDR1 DFQATT, CDR2 SNEGSKA (reference sequence). Trimming removed 4 bases at V and 4 bases at J, with 13 bases between. The CDR3 bases are TGCAGTGCTACGGGAAGATCAGGAGAGACCCAGTACTTC. It yields the protein CSATGRSGETQYF.

The gene calls are TRBV20-1 and TRBJ2-7; D unclear. This CDR3 comprises 14 residues. Germline V gives CDR1 DFQATT, CDR2 SNEGSKA (reference sequence). The V end lost 1 base, the J end lost 5 bases, and 15 bases lay between the germline ends. CDR3 protein: CSARAGLWGNEQYF. As DNA, the CDR3 is TGCAGTGCTAGAGCCGGATTATGGGGAAACGAGCAGTACTTC.

The sample holds many counts of this clonotype. The genes are TRBV3-1 and TRBJ2-5; D is unclear. The CDR3 consists of 12 residues. The germline V gene has CDR1 LGHDT and CDR2 YNNKEL (reference sequence). V gave up 3 bases and J gave up 2 bases, with 4 bases separating them. CDR3 sequence reads: CASSHPQETQYF. In nucleotides, the CDR3 is TGTGCCAGCAGCCATCCACAAGAGACCCAGTACTTC.

The chain has TRBV12-3 or TRBV12-4 and TRBJ1-1; 7 bases align to TRBD1. Losses at the gene ends were 1 base for V and 3 bases for J; bases not matched to a gene: 5. The CDR3 loop spans 15 amino acids. The CDR3 sequence is CASSLGQGVDTEAFF. The CDR3, as DNA: TGTGCCAGCAGTTTAGGGCAGGGGGTTGACACTGAAGCTTTCTTT.

The chain combines TRBV3-1 with TRBJ1-2; the D is unclear. Looked up from germline, CDR1 is LGHDT and CDR2 is YNNKEL (reference sequence). V was cut by 4 bases and J by 2 bases, with 8 bases left in between. The CDR3 is 13 amino acids. CDR3 nucleotide sequence: TGTGCCAGCAGCCGAACCGGGAACTATGGCTACACCTTC. It translates to CASSRTGNYGYTF.

The sample holds many counts of this clonotype. This chain connects TRBV20-1 to TRBJ1-6, with D unresolved. Per germline, CDR1 DFQATT and CDR2 SNEGSKA (reference sequence). Trimming left V 2 bases short and J 9 bases short, with 17 bases between. This CDR3 is built from 15 residues. The CDR3 sequence: CSARSSLEVLSPLHF. In nucleotides, the CDR3 is TGCAGTGCTAGATCCTCCCTAGAGGTCCTTTCACCCCTCCACTTT.

This rearrangement joins TRBV24-1 to TRBJ2-2; 7 bases line up with TRBD2. V lost 0 bases to trimming and J lost 4 bases; unmatched junction nucleotides: 10. The CDR3 runs to 18 residues. Germline V lookup: CDR1 KGHDR, CDR2 SFDVKD. The CDR3 nucleotides read TGTGCCACCAGTGATTTGCCCGGACTAGTCGGGCGCACCGGGGAGCTGTTTTTT. It yields the protein CATSDLPGLVGRTGELFF.

This clonotype was seen only a few times. The chain uses TRBV10-3 and TRBJ1-1; D is possibly TRBD1 (6 bases). V lost 5 bases and J lost 0, with 13 bases in between. CDR1 is ENHRY and CDR2 is SYGVKD in the germline V gene. The CDR3 contains 15 residues. The CDR3 here is CAISISGHLNTEAFF. CDR3 bases: TGTGCCATCAGTATCTCGGGACACCTGAACACTGAAGCTTTCTTT.

This clonotype was observed a handful of times. The V call is TRBV20-1, the J call TRBJ2-2, with D possibly TRBD2 on 6 matching bases. V lost 6 bases to trimming and J lost 7 bases, with 21 bases between them. This CDR3 region has 15 residues. Germline CDR1 is DFQATT and CDR2 is SNEGSKA (reference sequence). DNA for the CDR3: TGCAGTGCCCCAGGGCGGGGTGGGACTGACGGGGAGCTGTTTTTT. Protein sequence: CSAPGRGGTDGELFF.

This clonotype has a handful of counts. The CDR3 nucleotides read TGCGCCAGCAGCCAAGATCGGGGTAGGACACCCCTCCACTTT. This gives the protein CASSQDRGRTPLHF. The V call is TRBV4-1, the J call TRBJ1-6; D gene ambiguous. Germline CDR1 and CDR2: MGHRA and YSYEKL. The CDR3 is 14 amino acids. Trimming shortened V by 0 bases and J by 11 bases, and 11 bases separated the two germline ends.

This clonotype was seen more than once but under ten times. V is TRBV6-2 or TRBV6-3 and J is TRBJ1-1, with D maybe TRBD1 (5 bases). Per the germline V gene, CDR1 is MNHEY and CDR2 is SVGEGT. The V and J ends lost 5 bases and 4 bases respectively, with 17 bases between them. The CDR3 sequence is 15 residues long. CDR3 DNA: TGTGCCAGCAGTCCTGCAGGGATTCGGGGCACTGAAGCTTTCTTT. It codes for CASSPAGIRGTEAFF.

The chain has TRBV7-9 and TRBJ2-5; D perhaps matches TRBD1 (5 bases). Trimming cost V 4 bases and J 4 bases, with 16 bases left between them. Per the germline V gene, CDR1 is SEHNR and CDR2 is FQNEAQ (reference sequence). This CDR3 spans 15 amino acids. The CDR3 region has the DNA TGTGCCAGCAGCTCGGACATCCAATTGGGAGAGACCCAGTACTTC. This sequence encodes CASSSDIQLGETQYF.

CDR3 sequence (DNA): TGTGCCAGCAGCCCAAGAGAGGGAAAACAGTTCTTC. Translation gives CASSPREGKQFF. The V gene is TRBV14, the J gene TRBJ2-1; D might be TRBD2 (5 bases). Per the germline V gene, CDR1 is SGHDN and CDR2 is FVKESK. This CDR3 is built from 12 residues. With 4 bases removed from V and 13 bases from J, the gap between germline ends came to 14 bases.

This clonotype came up a few times. This sequence joins TRBV6-1 and TRBJ2-7, with 9 bases fitting TRBD2. This CDR3 contains 18 residues. Losses at the gene ends were 4 bases for V and 1 base for J; bases not matched to a gene: 14. Germline V gene lookup returns CDR1 MNHNS and CDR2 SASEGT. This CDR3 reads CASSALAGTRLPSYEQYF. In DNA form, the CDR3 reads TGTGCCAGCAGTGCTCTAGCGGGAACCCGTCTACCTTCCTACGAGCAGTACTTC.

This clonotype was seen a handful of times. This chain uses TRBV29-1 with TRBJ2-1; 7 nucleotides agree with TRBD1. The trim removed 6 bases at V and 3 bases at J, leaving 5 bases unmatched. The CDR3 totals 13 residues. Germline loops: CDR1 SQVTM, CDR2 ANQGSEA. CDR3 loop: CSVHRTGYNEQFF. In DNA, the CDR3 is TGCAGCGTGCATAGGACAGGCTACAATGAGCAGTTCTTC.

This clonotype was recorded many times. The J gene is TRBJ2-5, the V gene TRBV11-2, with no clear D. This CDR3 spans 15 amino acids. Germline V gene lookup returns CDR1 SGHAT and CDR2 FQNNGV. V was trimmed by 4 bases and J by 2 bases, leaving 14 bases between them. This CDR3 is CASSSVPMGQETQYF. In DNA, the CDR3 is TGTGCCAGCAGCTCCGTCCCTATGGGGCAAGAGACCCAGTACTTC.

This clonotype was detected ten times or more. V usage is TRBV28 and J usage is TRBJ1-6, with D uncertain. Germline lookup yields CDR1 MDHEN and CDR2 SYDVKM. This CDR3 has 11 amino acids. V lost 5 bases to trimming and J lost 10 bases, with 6 bases between them. CDR3 loop: CASSGESPLHF. In DNA, the CDR3 is TGTGCCAGCAGTGGGGAGTCACCCCTCCACTTT.

J is TRBJ2-1 and V is TRBV20-1, with 12 bases aligning to TRBD2. Germline V gene sequence: CDR1 DFQATT, CDR2 SNEGSKA (reference sequence). V shed 6 bases, J shed 7 bases, and the junction held 7 bases outside the gene matches. The length of the CDR3 is 14 residues. Here the CDR3 DNA reads TGCAGTGCCCAGACTAGCGGGAGTTTAAATGAGCAGTTCTTC. This sequence encodes CSAQTSGSLNEQFF.

Ten or more counts support this clonotype. This rearrangement joins TRBV7-2 to TRBJ1-1, with 8 bases that match TRBD1. With V trimmed by 5 bases and J by 1 base, 9 bases remained unmatched. The germline V gene encodes CDR1 SGHTA and CDR2 FQGNSA. The CDR3 extends over 16 amino acids. The CDR3 reads CASSPRPGGGNTEAFF. The CDR3 bases are TGTGCCAGCAGCCCGCGACCAGGGGGCGGGAACACTGAAGCTTTCTTT.